This T cell receptor beta chain originates from a study of cytomegalovirus exposure and HLA in healthy donors. Primers: 60 Vbeta forward and 13 Jbeta reverse. Libraries were prepared by immunoSEQ multiplex PCR; TCRdb keeps only in-frame clonotypes and omits some of them. Here the sample spans some 140,000 clones, roughly 83% being singletons. Germline V gives CDR1 SQVTM, CDR2 ANQGSEA. Unmatched junction bases numbered 16, after V lost 7 bases and J lost 3 bases. The CDR3 totals 17 residues. The receptor comes from a man aged 35 to 55 in good health and CMV-seronegative. The sequenced sample was PBMCs. V and J are TRBV29-1 and TRBJ2-3; the match to TRBD1 covers 10 bases. CDR3 sequence reads: CSADRGQGLGRTDTQYF. CDR3 nucleotides: TGCAGCGCCGACCGGGGACAGGGGCTGGGGCGTACAGATACGCAGTATTTT.